This TCR beta chain derives from a study of low-dose radiotherapy and immunotherapy resistance in tumors (dated by TCRdb to about 2022). Regarding the research as a whole: Cohort 1 received 0.5 Gy per fraction every 2 weeks, with a prescribed total PTV dose of 6.5 Gy. For Cohort 2, the dose was 1 Gy per fraction given every two weeks, adding up to 13 Gy in total across 26 weeks. Nivolumab was administered intravenously as a 240 mg flat dose every two weeks, and ipilimumab was administered intravenously at 1 mg/kg every six weeks. Cyclophosphamide 200 mg/m2 was administered intravenously every two weeks, one day before each radiation and immunotherapy administration. Starting on cycle 1 day 1, patients took 300 mg of aspirin by mouth once a day for four cycles. No randomization into treatment groups was done for the people taking part in the trial. Eight patients were included in the translational analysis, namely three from the first dose cohort plus the first five from the second dose cohort.

Explained via the paper, the time point label denotes: before trial treatment. Donors were enrolled in RACIN, a single-arm phase I dose-escalation trial in which nivolumab, ipilimumab, aspirin, low-dose cyclophosphamide and low-dose radiotherapy were combined. To be eligible, a patient needed to have an advanced solid tumor that was TIL-negative. A distance of 14 bases separates the germline ends of V and J, which lose 1 base and 5 bases respectively. CDR1 and CDR2 (DFQATT, SNEGSKA) derive from the germline V gene (reference sequence). The CDR3 runs 14 amino acids, cysteine and phenylalanine included. Only CDR3 DNA remains: 42 bases, in frame from the first base. This clonotype appeared many times. There is no known antigen for this receptor. No qualities accompany the bases; no much larger clone lies one base away. The data were produced on an Illumina HiSeq 2500. First-strand cDNA was synthesized using Superscript III and a set of TRAV- and TRBV-specific primers, so that both TCRalpha and TCRbeta chains were covered. A roughly 20-cycle PCR with Phusion amplified the TCRs, pairing a constant-region primer with the adapter that was attached to the V primers. The MessageAmp II aRNA Amplification Kit was used to amplify the isolated mRNA, with in vitro transcription run for approximately 15 hours at 37 degrees C. The Dynabeads mRNA DIRECT Purification Kit was used to isolate mRNA for TCR sequencing. Indexed Illumina adapters were added in a second Phusion PCR of 20 to 25 cycles, and the PCR products were purified with AMPure XP beads. Per the authors' processing: Custom Perl scripts pooled TCR sequences encoding the same protein, removed out-of-frame sequences and computed each clonotype's abundance. The analysis excluded TCR sequences that were supported by just one read. The metrics used to describe the repertoires included Shannon entropy, Gini index, clonality, richness, and the frequency of TCRs shared between repertoires. The public sequencing data were trimmed at Q25 with fastp and processed into clonotypes with MiXCR by TCRdb, which kept only in-frame beta chains. Rows with one shared CDR3 protein collapse into an entry with the most common genes and DNA. These V and J calls rely on TCRdb rather than the paper's analysis. Here the sample has about 82,000 distinct CDR3 sequences; around 18% occur a single time. The top ten clonotypes cover 5.9% of the sample.

The material was PBMCs, obtained before treatment. This TCR was sampled from a male donor with prostate cancer. The receptor chain draws on TRBV20-1 and TRBJ2-5; the D gene remains uncertain. In nucleotides, the sequence is TGCAGTGCTAGAGGGCAGACGGGTCGCGAGACCCAGTACTTC. The resulting protein is CSARGQTGRETQYF.